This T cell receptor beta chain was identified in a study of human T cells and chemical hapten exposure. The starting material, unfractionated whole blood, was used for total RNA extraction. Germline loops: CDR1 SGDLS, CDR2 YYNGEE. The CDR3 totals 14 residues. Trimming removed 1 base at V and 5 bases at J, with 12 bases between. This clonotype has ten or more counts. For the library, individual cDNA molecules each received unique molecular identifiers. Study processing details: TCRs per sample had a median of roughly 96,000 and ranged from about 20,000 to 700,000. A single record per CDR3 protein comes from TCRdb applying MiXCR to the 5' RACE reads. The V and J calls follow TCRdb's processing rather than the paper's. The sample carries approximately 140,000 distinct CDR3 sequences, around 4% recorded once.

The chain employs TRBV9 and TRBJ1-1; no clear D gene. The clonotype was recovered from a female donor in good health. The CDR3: CASSVRATRTEAFF. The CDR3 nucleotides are TGTGCCAGCAGCGTAAGGGCTACGCGGACTGAAGCTTTCTTT.